The entry below gives a single T cell receptor beta chain sequence along with its context. The antigen remains undetermined. The record originates from a study of cytomegalovirus exposure and HLA in healthy donors. About the research overall: Among roughly 180 million T cells, an earlier analysis found 120 million or so unique TCR beta sequences. General study points: One variant, a missense change in DCLRE1C, was linked in a later analysis to TCR beta V- and J-gene trimming. CMV serostatus was the sole immune exposure information available.

PCR amplification relied on 60 Vbeta primers (plus 13 Jbeta primers). The table came from immunoSEQ multiplex PCR; TCRdb's copy has only in-frame clones and leaves some out. This table has some 210,000 clones, more than 75% appearing once. The sequence derives from a young man in good health and CMV-seronegative. Material for sequencing was PBMCs.

CDR3 bases: TGTGCCAGCAGCTTAGGGACTAGCGTCTACGAGCAGTACTTC. It translates to CASSLGTSVYEQYF. The chain is built from TRBV7-9 and TRBJ2-7; 9 bases are a match to TRBD2. Trimming removed 1 base from V and 3 bases from J; junction bases left unmatched: 1. Germline assignment: CDR1 SEHNR and CDR2 FQNEAQ (reference sequence). The CDR3 has 14 amino acids.